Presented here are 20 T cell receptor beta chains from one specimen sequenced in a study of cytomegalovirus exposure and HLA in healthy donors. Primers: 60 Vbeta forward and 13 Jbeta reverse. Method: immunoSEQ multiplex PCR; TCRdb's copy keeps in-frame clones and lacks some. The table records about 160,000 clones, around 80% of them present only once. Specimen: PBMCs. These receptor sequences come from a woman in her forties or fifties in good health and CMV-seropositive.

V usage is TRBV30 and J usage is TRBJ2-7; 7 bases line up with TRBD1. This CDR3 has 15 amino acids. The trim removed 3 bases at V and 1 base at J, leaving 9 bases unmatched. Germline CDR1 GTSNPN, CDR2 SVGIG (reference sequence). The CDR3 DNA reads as TGTGCCTGGAGCAACAGGGGTGTGGGATCCTACGAGCAGTACTTC. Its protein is CAWSNRGVGSYEQYF.

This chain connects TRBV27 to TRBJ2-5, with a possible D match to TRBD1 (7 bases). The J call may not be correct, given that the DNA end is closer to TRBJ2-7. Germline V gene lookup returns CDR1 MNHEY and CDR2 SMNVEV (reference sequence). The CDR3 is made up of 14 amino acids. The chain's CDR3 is CASKLVQGGYEQYF. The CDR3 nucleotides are TGTGCCAGCAAATTAGTTCAGGGGGGCTACGAGCAGTACTTC.

The CDR3 nucleotides are TGTGCCATCGCCGGGACAGATGGCTACACCTTC. This translates into CAIAGTDGYTF. The rearrangement joins TRBV28 to TRBJ1-2; 7 bases are shared with TRBD1. CDR1 MDHEN and CDR2 SYDVKM come from the germline V gene. Trimming at V came to 10 bases and at J to 6 bases, leaving 5 bases not matched to a gene. The CDR3 consists of 11 residues.

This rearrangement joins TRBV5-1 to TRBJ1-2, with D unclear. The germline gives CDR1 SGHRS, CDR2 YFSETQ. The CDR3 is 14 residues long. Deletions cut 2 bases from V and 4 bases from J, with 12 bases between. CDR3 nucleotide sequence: TGCGCCAGCAGCTTCGGGAACGAACTCTATGGCTACACCTTC. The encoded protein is CASSFGNELYGYTF.

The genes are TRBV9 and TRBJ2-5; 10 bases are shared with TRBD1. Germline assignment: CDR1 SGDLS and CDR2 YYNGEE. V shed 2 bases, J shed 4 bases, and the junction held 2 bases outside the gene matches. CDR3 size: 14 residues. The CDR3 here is CASSVTGGAETQYF. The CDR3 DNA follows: TGTGCCAGCAGCGTGACAGGGGGCGCAGAGACCCAGTACTTC.

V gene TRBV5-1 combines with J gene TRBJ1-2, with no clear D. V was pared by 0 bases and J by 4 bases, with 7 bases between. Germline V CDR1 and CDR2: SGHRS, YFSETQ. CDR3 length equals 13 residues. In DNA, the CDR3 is TGCGCCAGCAGCTTGGGCCAGGTCTATGGCTACACCTTC. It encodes CASSLGQVYGYTF.

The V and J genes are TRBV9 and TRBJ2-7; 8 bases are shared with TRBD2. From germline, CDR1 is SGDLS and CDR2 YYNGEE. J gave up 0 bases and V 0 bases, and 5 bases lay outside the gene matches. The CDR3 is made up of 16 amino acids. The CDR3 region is CASSVGSSGSSYEQYF. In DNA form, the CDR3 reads TGTGCCAGCAGCGTAGGGTCCAGCGGGAGCTCCTACGAGCAGTACTTC.

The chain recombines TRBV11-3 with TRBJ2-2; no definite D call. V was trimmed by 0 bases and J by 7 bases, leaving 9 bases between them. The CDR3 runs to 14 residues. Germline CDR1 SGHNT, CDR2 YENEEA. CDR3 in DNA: TGTGCCAGCAGCTTAGATTACGGCGGCGGGGAGCTGTTTTTT. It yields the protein CASSLDYGGGELFF.

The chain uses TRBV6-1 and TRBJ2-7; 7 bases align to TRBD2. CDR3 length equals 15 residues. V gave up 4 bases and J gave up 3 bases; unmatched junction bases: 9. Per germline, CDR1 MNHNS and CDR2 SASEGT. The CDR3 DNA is TGTGCCAGCAGTGCCGCGGAGCGGGGATACTACGAGCAGTACTTC. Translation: CASSAAERGYYEQYF.

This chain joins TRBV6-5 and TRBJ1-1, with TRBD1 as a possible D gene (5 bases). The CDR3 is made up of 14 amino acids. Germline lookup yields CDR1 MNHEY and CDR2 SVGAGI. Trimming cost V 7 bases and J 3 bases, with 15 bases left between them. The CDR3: CASTPAGRDTEAFF. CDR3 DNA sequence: TGTGCCAGCACCCCGGCGGGGCGGGACACTGAAGCTTTCTTT.

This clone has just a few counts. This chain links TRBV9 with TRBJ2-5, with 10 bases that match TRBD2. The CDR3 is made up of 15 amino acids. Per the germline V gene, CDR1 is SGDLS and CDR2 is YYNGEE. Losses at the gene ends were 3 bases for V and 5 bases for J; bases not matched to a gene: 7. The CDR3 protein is CASSASGSLWETQYF. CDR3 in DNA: TGTGCCAGCAGCGCTAGCGGGAGCTTGTGGGAGACCCAGTACTTC.

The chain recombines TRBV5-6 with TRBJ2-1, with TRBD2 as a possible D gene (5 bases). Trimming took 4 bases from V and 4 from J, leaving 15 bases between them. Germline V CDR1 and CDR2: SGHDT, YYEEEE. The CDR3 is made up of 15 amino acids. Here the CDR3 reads CASSRDPPGYNEQFF. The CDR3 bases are TGTGCCAGCAGCCGAGACCCCCCGGGGTACAATGAGCAGTTCTTC.

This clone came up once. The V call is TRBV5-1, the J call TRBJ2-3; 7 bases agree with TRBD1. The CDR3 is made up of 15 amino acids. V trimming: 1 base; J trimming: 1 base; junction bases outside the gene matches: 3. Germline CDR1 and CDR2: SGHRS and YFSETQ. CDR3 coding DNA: TGCGCCAGCAGCTTGAGCGACAGGGGCACAGATACGCAGTATTTT. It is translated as CASSLSDRGTDTQYF.

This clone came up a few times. CDR3 nucleotide sequence: TGTGCCAGCAGCCCCAGCGGGAGGGATGGGAATGAGCAGTTCTTC. It encodes CASSPSGRDGNEQFF. The gene calls are TRBV9 and TRBJ2-1, with 10 bases identical to TRBD2. This CDR3 contains 15 residues. Losses at the gene ends were 4 bases for V and 7 bases for J; bases not matched to a gene: 8. The germline CDR1 and CDR2 sequences are SGDLS and YYNGEE.

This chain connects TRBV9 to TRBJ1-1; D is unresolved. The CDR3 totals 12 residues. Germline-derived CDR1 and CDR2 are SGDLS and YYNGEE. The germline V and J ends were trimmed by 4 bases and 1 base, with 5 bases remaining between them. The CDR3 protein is CASSPGNTEAFF. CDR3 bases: TGTGCCAGCAGCCCGGGGAACACTGAAGCTTTCTTT. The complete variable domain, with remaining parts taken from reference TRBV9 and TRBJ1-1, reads DSGVTQTPKHLITATGQRVTLRCSPRSGDLSVYWYQQSLDQGLQFLIQYYNGEERAKGNILERFSAQQFPDLHSELNLSSLELGDSALYFCASSPGNTEAFFGQGTRLTVV.

CDR3 DNA: TGCGCCAGCAGCCTATACAGGGATCCGGAGACCCAGTACTTC. Its translation is CASSLYRDPETQYF. V gene TRBV5-1 combines with J gene TRBJ2-5; D may be TRBD1 (6 bases). Per germline, CDR1 SGHRS and CDR2 YFSETQ. The V gene lost 4 bases and the J gene lost 5 bases, with 15 bases spanning the gap. The CDR3 runs 14 residues.

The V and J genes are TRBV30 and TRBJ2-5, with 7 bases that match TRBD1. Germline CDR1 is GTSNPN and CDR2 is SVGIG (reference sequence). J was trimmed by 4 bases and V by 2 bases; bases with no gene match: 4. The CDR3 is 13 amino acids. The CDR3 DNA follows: TGTGCCTGGAGTCAGGGGGAGCCAGAGACCCAGTACTTC. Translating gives CAWSQGEPETQYF.

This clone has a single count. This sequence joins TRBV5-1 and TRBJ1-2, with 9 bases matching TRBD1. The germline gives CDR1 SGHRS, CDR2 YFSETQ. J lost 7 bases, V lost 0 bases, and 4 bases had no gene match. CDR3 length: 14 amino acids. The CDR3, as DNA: TGCGCCAGCAGCTTGGCGGACAGGGGAGGTGGCTACACCTTC. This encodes CASSLADRGGGYTF.

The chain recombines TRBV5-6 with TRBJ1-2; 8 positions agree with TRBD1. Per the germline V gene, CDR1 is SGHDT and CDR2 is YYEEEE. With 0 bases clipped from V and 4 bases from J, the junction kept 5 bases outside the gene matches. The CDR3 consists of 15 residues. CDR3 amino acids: CASSLADRDLYGYTF. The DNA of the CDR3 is TGTGCCAGCAGCTTGGCGGACAGGGACCTCTATGGCTACACCTTC.

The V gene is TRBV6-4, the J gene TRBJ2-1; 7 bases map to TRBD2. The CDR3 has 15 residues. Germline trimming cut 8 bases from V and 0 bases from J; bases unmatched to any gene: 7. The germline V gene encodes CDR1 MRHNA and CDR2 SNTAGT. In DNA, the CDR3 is TGTGCCAGCGGACCTAGCGGAGGCTCCTACAATGAGCAGTTCTTC. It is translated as CASGPSGGSYNEQFF.